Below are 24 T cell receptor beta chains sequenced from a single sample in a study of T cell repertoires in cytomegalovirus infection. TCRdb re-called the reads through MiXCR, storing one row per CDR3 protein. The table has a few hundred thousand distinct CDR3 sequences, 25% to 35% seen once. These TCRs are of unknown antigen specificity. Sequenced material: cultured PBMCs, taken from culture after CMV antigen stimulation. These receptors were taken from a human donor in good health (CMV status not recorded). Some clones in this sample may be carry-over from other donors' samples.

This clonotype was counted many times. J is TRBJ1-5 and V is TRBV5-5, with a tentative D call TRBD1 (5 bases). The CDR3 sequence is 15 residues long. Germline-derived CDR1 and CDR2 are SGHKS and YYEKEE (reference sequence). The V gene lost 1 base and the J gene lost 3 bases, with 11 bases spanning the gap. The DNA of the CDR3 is TGTGCCAGCAGCTTGAATGTGGGGCTCAATCAGCCCCAGCATTTT. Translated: CASSLNVGLNQPQHF.

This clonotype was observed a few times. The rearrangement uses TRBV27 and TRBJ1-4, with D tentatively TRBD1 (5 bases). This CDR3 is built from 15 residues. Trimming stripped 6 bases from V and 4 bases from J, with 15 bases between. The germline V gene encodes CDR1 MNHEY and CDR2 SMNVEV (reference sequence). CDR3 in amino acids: CASRPADGGNEKLFF. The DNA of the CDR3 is TGTGCCAGCAGGCCGGCTGACGGGGGTAATGAAAAACTGTTTTTT.

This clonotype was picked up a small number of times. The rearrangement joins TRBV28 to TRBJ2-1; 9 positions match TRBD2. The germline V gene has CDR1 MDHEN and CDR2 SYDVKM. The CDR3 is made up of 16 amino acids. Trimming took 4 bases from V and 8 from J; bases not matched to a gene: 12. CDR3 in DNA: TGTGCCAGCAGTTCCCCCCATAGCGGGAGTTCGGATGAGCAGTTCTTC. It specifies CASSSPHSGSSDEQFF.

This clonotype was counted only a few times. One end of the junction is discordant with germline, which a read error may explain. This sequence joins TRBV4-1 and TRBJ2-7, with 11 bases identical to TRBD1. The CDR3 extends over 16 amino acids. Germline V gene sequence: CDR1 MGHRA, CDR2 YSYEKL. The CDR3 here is CASTDPGTGGPYEQYF. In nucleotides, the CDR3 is TGTGCCAGCACCGATCCCGGGACAGGGGGTCCGTACGAGCAGTACTTC.

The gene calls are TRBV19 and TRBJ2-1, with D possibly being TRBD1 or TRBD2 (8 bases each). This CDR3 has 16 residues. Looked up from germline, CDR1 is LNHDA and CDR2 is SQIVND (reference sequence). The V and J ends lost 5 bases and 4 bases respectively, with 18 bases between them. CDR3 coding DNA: TGTGCCAGTAGTTTTAGCGGGACAGGATCTTACAATGAGCAGTTCTTC. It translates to CASSFSGTGSYNEQFF.

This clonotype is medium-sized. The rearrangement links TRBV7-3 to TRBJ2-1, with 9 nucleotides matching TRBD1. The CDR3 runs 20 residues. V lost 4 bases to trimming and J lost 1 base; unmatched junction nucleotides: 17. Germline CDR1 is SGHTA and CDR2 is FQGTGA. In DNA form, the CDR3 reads TGTGCCAGCAGCTCGACCCGGGACGGTAAGGACAGGGGATCCTACAATGAGCAGTTCTTC. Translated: CASSSTRDGKDRGSYNEQFF.

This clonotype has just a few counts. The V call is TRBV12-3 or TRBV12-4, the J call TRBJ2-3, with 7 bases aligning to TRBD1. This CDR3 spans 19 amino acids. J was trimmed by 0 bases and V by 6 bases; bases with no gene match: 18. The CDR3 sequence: CASSHGRDRVMTSTDTQYF. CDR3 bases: TGTGCCAGCAGCCATGGCCGGGACAGAGTAATGACTAGCACAGATACGCAGTATTTT.

The CDR3 loop reads CASTSTSGTQETQYF. The CDR3 DNA reads as TGCGCCAGCACCTCAACTAGCGGGACCCAAGAGACCCAGTACTTC. The chain carries TRBV5-1 and TRBJ2-5; 10 bases are a match to TRBD2. The CDR3 has 15 residues. Germline V gene data show CDR1 as SGHRS and CDR2 as YFSETQ. V was pared by 6 bases and J by 1 base, with 6 bases of the junction left unmatched.

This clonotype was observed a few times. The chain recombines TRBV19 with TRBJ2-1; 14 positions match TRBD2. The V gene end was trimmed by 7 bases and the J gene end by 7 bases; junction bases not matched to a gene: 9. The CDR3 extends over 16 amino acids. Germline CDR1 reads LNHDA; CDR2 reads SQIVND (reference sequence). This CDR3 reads CASTDLRTSGRNEQFF. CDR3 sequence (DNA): TGTGCCAGTACCGATTTAAGGACTAGCGGGAGGAATGAGCAGTTCTTC.

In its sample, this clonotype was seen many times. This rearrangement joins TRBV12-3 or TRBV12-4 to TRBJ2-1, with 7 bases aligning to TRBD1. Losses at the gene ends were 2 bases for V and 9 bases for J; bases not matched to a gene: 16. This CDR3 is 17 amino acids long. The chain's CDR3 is CASSLYGDRKSQGEQFF. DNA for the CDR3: TGTGCCAGCAGTTTATACGGGGACAGAAAATCCCAGGGTGAGCAGTTCTTC.

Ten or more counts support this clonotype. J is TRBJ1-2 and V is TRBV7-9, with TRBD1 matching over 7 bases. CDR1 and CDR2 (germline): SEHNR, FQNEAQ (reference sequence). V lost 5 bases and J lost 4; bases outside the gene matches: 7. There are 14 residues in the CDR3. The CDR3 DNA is TGTGCCAGCAGCCCCCCGGGGACAGCCTATGGCTACACCTTC. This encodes CASSPPGTAYGYTF.

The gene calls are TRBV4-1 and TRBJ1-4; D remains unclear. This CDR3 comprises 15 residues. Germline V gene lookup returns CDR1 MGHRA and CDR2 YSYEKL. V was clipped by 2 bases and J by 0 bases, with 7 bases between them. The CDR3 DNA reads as TGCGCCAGCAGCCAACTCAGAGCAACTAATGAAAAACTGTTTTTT. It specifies CASSQLRATNEKLFF.

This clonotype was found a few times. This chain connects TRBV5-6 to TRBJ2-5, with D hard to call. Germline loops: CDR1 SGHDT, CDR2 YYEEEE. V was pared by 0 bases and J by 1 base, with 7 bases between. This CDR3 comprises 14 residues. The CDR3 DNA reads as TGTGCCAGCAGCTTGGGGACCCTCCAAGAGACCCAGTACTTC. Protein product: CASSLGTLQETQYF.

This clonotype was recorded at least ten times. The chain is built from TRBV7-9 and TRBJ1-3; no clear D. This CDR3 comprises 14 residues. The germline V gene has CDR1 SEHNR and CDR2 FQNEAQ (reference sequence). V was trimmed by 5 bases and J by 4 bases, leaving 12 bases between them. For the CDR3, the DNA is TGTGCCAGCAGCCATACTATGTCAGGAAACACCATATATTTT. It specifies CASSHTMSGNTIYF.

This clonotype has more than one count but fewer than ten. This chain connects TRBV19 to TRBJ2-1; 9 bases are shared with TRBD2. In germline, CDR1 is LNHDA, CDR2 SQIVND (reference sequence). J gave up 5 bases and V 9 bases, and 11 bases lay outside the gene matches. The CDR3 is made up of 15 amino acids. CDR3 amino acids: CASGRGGRGNNEQFF. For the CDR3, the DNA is TGTGCCAGCGGGAGGGGCGGGAGGGGGAACAATGAGCAGTTCTTC.

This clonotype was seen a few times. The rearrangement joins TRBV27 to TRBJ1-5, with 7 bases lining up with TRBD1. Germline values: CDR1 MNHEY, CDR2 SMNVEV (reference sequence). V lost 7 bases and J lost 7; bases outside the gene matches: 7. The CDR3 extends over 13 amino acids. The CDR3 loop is CASMRQGGQPQHF. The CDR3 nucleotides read TGTGCCAGCATGAGACAGGGAGGACAGCCCCAGCATTTT.

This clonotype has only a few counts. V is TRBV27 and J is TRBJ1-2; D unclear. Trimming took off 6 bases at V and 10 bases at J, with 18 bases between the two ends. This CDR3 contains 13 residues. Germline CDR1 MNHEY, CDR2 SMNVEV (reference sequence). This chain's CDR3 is CASSVGSGGDYTF. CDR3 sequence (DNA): TGTGCCAGCAGCGTAGGTTCGGGAGGAGACTACACCTTC.

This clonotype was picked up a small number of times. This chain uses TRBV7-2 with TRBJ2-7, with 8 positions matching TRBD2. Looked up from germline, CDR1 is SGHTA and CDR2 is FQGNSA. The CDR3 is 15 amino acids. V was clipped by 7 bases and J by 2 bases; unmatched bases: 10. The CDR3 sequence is CASTRGSGGTYEQYF. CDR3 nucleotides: TGTGCCAGCACCCGGGGGAGCGGGGGAACCTACGAGCAGTACTTC.

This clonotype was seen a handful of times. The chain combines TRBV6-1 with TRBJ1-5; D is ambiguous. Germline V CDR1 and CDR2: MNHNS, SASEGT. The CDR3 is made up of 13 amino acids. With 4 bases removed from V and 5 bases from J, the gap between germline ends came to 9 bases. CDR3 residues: CASSAGPYQPQHF. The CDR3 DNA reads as TGTGCCAGCAGTGCAGGACCCTATCAGCCCCAGCATTTT.

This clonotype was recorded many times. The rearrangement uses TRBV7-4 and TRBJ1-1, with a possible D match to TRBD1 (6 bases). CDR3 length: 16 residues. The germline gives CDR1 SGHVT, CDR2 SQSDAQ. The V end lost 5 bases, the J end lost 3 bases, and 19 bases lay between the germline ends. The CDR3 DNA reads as TGTGCCAGCAGCCCGCACCTGGGACAAATCCACACTGAAGCTTTCTTT. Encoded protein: CASSPHLGQIHTEAFF.

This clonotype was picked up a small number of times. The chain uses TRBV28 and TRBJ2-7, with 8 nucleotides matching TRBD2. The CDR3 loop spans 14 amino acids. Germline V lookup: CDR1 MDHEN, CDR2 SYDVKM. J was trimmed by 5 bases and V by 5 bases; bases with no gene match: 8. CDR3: CASSPGGFPHEQYF. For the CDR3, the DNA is TGTGCCAGCAGTCCGGGAGGGTTCCCTCACGAGCAGTACTTC.

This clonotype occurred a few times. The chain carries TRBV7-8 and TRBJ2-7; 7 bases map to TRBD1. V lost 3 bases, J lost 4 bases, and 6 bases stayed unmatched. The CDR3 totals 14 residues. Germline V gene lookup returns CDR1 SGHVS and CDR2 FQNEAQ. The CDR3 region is CASSFAKGAYEQYF. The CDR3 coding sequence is TGTGCCAGCAGCTTCGCTAAGGGGGCGTACGAGCAGTACTTC.

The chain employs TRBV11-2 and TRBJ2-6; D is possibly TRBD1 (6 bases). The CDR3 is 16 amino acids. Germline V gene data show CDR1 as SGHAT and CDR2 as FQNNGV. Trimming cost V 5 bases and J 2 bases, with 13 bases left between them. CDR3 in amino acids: CASSPRDKTGANVLTF. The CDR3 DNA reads TGTGCCAGCAGCCCCCGGGACAAGACTGGGGCCAACGTCCTGACTTTC.

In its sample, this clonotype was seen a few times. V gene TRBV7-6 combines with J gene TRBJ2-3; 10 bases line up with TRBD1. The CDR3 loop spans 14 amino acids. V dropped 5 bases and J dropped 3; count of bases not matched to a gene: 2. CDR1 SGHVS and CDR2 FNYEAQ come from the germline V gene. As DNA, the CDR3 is TGTGCCAGCAGCGACAGGGGGCGTACAGATACGCAGTATTTT. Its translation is CASSDRGRTDTQYF.